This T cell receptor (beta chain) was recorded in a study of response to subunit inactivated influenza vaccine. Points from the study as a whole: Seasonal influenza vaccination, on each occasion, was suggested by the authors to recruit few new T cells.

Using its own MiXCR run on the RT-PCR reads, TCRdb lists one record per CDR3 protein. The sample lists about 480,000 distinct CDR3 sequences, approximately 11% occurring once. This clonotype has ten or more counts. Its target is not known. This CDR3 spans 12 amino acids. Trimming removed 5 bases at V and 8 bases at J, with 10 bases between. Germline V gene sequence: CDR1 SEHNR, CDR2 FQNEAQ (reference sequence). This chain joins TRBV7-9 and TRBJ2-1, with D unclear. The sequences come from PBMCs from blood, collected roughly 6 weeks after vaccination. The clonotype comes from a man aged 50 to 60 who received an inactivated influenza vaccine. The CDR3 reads CASSPNAYEQFF. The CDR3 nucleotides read TGTGCCAGCAGCCCAAATGCATATGAGCAGTTCTTC.